Below, one T cell receptor beta chain is given with its context. TCRdb's copy holds only in-frame clones and misses some; the assay was immunoSEQ multiplex PCR. The sample has 2 million to 2.5 million clones, approximately 96% seen once. The data stem from a study of shared clonotypes between healthy human individuals. V lost 8 bases and J lost 1, with 13 bases in between. This CDR3 contains 14 residues. The germline V gene has CDR1 WSHSY and CDR2 SAAADI. The chain recombines TRBV10-2 with TRBJ2-3, with a tentative D call TRBD2 (6 bases). Material: naive CD4+ T cells sorted from blood. This sample's subset: CD45RA+ positively selected. This receptor was identified in a young man in good health. The CDR3 nucleotides read TGCGCCAGCTCTGTCAGCGGGCGCACAGATACGCAGTATTTT. It is translated as CASSVSGRTDTQYF.